These T cell receptor beta chains were read from a single sample in a study of cytomegalovirus exposure and HLA in healthy donors. This table comes from immunoSEQ multiplex PCR, and its TCRdb copy is limited to in-frame clones, with some not included. The sample includes some 270,000 clones, about 80% of them seen just once. Sequencing used PBMCs. The receptors originated from a girl aged 2 to 10 in good health and CMV-seronegative. CDR3s include the opening cysteine and the closing phenylalanine or tryptophan. The D gene is left open where the match is weak.

.	TRBV28	TRBJ1-4	CASIPGTAGGEKLFF	TGTGCCAGCATACCCGGGACCGCGGGGGGTGAAAAACTGTTTTTT
TRBD1	TRBV7-2	TRBJ1-2	CASSPLRGDRGWTNGYTF	TGTGCCAGCAGCCCCCTAAGGGGAGACAGGGGATGGACGAATGGCTACACCTTC
TRBD1	TRBV11-2	TRBJ1-2	CASSPRVVTGINYGYTF	TGTGCCAGCAGCCCTAGGGTAGTGACAGGGATCAACTATGGCTACACCTTC
.	TRBV7-7	TRBJ2-7	CASSPDERPPPYEQYF	TGTGCCAGCAGCCCGGACGAGCGGCCCCCCCCTTACGAGCAGTACTTC
.	TRBV20-1	TRBJ2-7	CSARYRYEQYF	TGCAGTGCTAGGTATAGATACGAGCAGTACTTC
TRBD2	TRBV4-2	TRBJ2-2	CASSQDGPGGPTGELFF	TGTGCCAGCAGCCAAGATGGCCCGGGGGGGCCGACCGGGGAGCTGTTTTTT
TRBD1	TRBV9	TRBJ2-5	CASSVTGGKETQYF	TGTGCCAGCAGCGTGACAGGGGGCAAAGAGACCCAGTACTTC
TRBD1	TRBV4-1	TRBJ1-1	CASSRRQGAGNTEAFF	TGCGCCAGCAGCCGCCGTCAGGGGGCCGGGAACACTGAAGCTTTCTTT
.	TRBV6-1	TRBJ1-4	CASSELGGSVATNEKLFF	TGTGCCAGCAGTGAACTGGGAGGGAGCGTAGCAACTAATGAAAAACTGTTTTTT
.	TRBV19	TRBJ2-3	CASSIKGDTSRYF	TGTGCCAGTAGTATAAAGGGGGACACCTCTCGGTATTTT
TRBD1	TRBV27	TRBJ2-3	CASSSRTGPGTDTQYF	TGTGCCAGCAGTTCCAGGACAGGGCCGGGCACAGATACGCAGTATTTT
TRBD2	TRBV11-3	TRBJ2-3	CASSQLGSGLAGPTDTQYF	TGTGCCAGCAGCCAGTTAGGTTCTGGACTAGCGGGACCCACAGATACGCAGTATTTT